This passage covers 7 T cell receptor beta chains from one sample sequenced in a study of blood T cell repertoires in COVID-19. TCRdb keeps only in-frame clones here, not all; method: immunoSEQ multiplex PCR. The sample holds about 390,000 clones, about 87% seen once. Source material: peripheral blood. The receptor source for this set is a woman aged 60-75 years with COVID-19, enrolled during active disease.

The rearrangement uses TRBV5-4 and TRBJ1-2; possible D gene TRBD1, 5 bases. Trimming left V 0 bases short and J 1 base short, with 19 bases between. Germline V CDR1 and CDR2: SGHNT, YYREEE (reference sequence). The CDR3 has 18 residues. CDR3 coding DNA: TGTGCCAGCAGCTTGGGCTCAATGCAGGGAGGAGGTAACTATGGCTACACCTTC. It translates to CASSLGSMQGGGNYGYTF.

The CDR3 here is CASYGGHYGYTF. The CDR3 coding sequence is TGTGCCAGCTACGGAGGGCACTATGGCTACACCTTC. V gene TRBV19 combines with J gene TRBJ1-2; D is ambiguous. Germline CDR1 and CDR2: LNHDA and SQIVND (reference sequence). This CDR3 comprises 12 residues. V was trimmed by 9 bases and J by 3 bases, leaving 11 bases between them. Full variable domain (rest looked up from reference TRBV19 and TRBJ1-2): DGGITQSPKYLFRKEGQNVTLSCEQNLNHDAMYWYRQDPGQGLRLIYYSQIVNDFQKGDIAEGYSVSREKKESFPLTVTSAQKNPTAFYLCASYGGHYGYTFGSGTRLTVV.

The J gene is TRBJ1-3, the V gene TRBV14; D remains unclear. V lost 0 bases and J 2 bases, leaving 8 bases between the germline ends. CDR3 size: 15 residues. Germline CDR1 SGHDN, CDR2 FVKESK. The CDR3 nucleotides are TGTGCCAGCAGCCAAGATCTGGGCCCTGGAAACACCATATATTTT. It is translated as CASSQDLGPGNTIYF.

This clone was detected only once. The rearrangement links TRBV9 to TRBJ2-5; 8 bases line up with TRBD2. The length of the CDR3 is 14 residues. J was trimmed by 1 base and V by 3 bases; bases with no gene match: 2. Germline values: CDR1 SGDLS, CDR2 YYNGEE. This chain's CDR3 is CASSGGGIQETQYF. The CDR3 nucleotides are TGTGCCAGCAGCGGCGGGGGGATCCAAGAGACCCAGTACTTC.

This chain connects TRBV7-3 to TRBJ2-1; 8 nucleotides line up with TRBD1. V lost 2 bases and J lost 7; bases outside the gene matches: 7. Germline V gene sequence: CDR1 SGHTA, CDR2 FQGTGA. The length of the CDR3 is 15 residues. The CDR3 sequence: CASSLFSTGDNEQFF. The DNA of the CDR3 is TGTGCCAGCAGCTTATTTTCGACAGGGGATAATGAGCAGTTCTTC.

The rearrangement uses TRBV9 and TRBJ1-2; 7 bases are a match to TRBD1. J lost 4 bases, V lost 4 bases, and 10 bases had no gene match. In germline, CDR1 is SGDLS, CDR2 YYNGEE. This CDR3 is 15 amino acids long. CDR3 amino acids: CASSPRQGAGYGYTF. CDR3 bases: TGTGCCAGCAGCCCACGACAGGGCGCGGGCTATGGCTACACCTTC.

The chain joins TRBV3-1 (or the pseudogene TRBV3-2) to TRBJ2-1; D unclear. CDR3 length equals 14 residues. CDR1 and CDR2 (germline): LGHDT, YNNKEL (reference sequence). V shed 0 bases and J shed 3 bases, with 6 bases lying between them. The CDR3 nucleotides read TGTGCCAGCAGCCAAGATCCTAACTACAATGAGCAGTTCTTC. Residues: CASSQDPNYNEQFF.